This T cell receptor (beta chain) appears in the sequencing data of a study of blood T cell repertoires in COVID-19. About the research overall: COVID-19 samples from acute and convalescent phases originated in the United States, Italy and Spain.

Some clones are missing from TCRdb's copy, which holds only in-frame ones; the method was immunoSEQ multiplex PCR. This sample has fewer than 15,000 clones; about nine tenths occur once, and the top ten carry 28%. The ends were cut back, 5 bases at V and 1 base at J, with 8 bases in the middle. CDR1 is SGHVS, CDR2 FQNEAQ, per germline. This CDR3 is 13 amino acids long. Specimen: peripheral blood. The receptor was isolated from a woman between 65 and 79 years old with active COVID-19. The V gene is TRBV7-8, the J gene TRBJ1-1; D is ambiguous. The CDR3 loop reads CASSLSRNTEAFF. CDR3 in DNA: TGTGCCAGCAGCCTTAGTCGGAACACTGAAGCTTTCTTT. The full variable domain, rest sourced from reference TRBV7-8 and TRBJ1-1, is GAGVSQSPRYKVAKRGQDVALRCDPISGHVSLFWYQQALGQGPEFLTYFQNEAQLDKSGLPSDRFFAERPEGSVSTLKIQRTQQEDSAVYLCASSLSRNTEAFFGQGTRLTVV.